Here is one TCR beta chain with its context. Trimming stripped 2 bases from V and 4 bases from J, with 14 bases between. The CDR3 consists of 15 residues. Germline lookup yields CDR1 SNHLY and CDR2 FYNNEI. Libraries were prepared by immunoSEQ multiplex PCR; TCRdb keeps only in-frame clonotypes and omits some of them. Here the sample spans 75,000 to 80,000 clones, about 93% being singletons. These data originate in a study of T cell changes during pregnancy in multiple sclerosis. This sequence joins TRBV2 and TRBJ1-1; D possibly corresponds to TRBD1 (6 bases). This TCR was sampled from a female donor in good health, enrolled as a control in a pregnancy study. Source: peripheral blood, taken in the second trimester of pregnancy. The CDR3 DNA follows: TGTGCCAGCAGTGAATTAGGGGGGGTGCTCACTGAAGCTTTCTTT. This sequence encodes CASSELGGVLTEAFF.